This paragraph reports one T cell receptor beta chain. This specimen belongs to a study of blood T cell repertoires in COVID-19. Across the study: Samples of COVID-19 (acute and convalescent) were obtained from the United States, Italy and Spain. Sample material is recorded as cDNA or gDNA derived from T cells, B-cell-depleted T cells, or PBMCs.

Authors' analysis steps: Counts of nucleated cells, estimated from reference gene primer amplification, were obtained. The protocol was immunoSEQ multiplex PCR, while the TCRdb copy is restricted to in-frame clones and leaves out a portion. Clone size and the V and J calls come from that table; the DNA yielded D and trimming. In the table there are over 150,000 clones, roughly 91% of which are singletons. The CDR3 is 14 residues long. Per the germline V gene, CDR1 is MNHNY and CDR2 is SVGAGI (reference sequence). V was pared by 6 bases and J by 4 bases, with 13 bases between. The rearrangement links TRBV6-6 to TRBJ1-3; tentative D call: TRBD1 (6 bases). Sequenced sample: peripheral blood. This TCR was sampled from a man between 45 and 60 years old who had recovered from COVID-19. CDR3 loop: CASSRTGTGNTIYF. CDR3 DNA sequence: TGTGCCAGCAGCCGAACAGGGACCGGAAACACCATATATTTT.